This T cell receptor (beta chain) was sequenced in a study of blood T cell repertoires in COVID-19 (dated by TCRdb to the early 2020s). About the investigation overall: The collaborator samples originated in the United States, Italy and Spain and spanned the acute and convalescent phases of COVID-19. A de-identified subject ID, COVID-19 status, age in years and sex were almost always included in the sample metadata. The material from the prospective study consisted of cDNA or gDNA derived from T cells, B-cell-depleted T cells, or PBMCs. Where HLA class I and class II types were available, the types were taken from metadata supplied by the sample provider, not from assay-based typing. Samples came from the ongoing ImmuneRACE study (first 160 participants) plus 1,254 subjects from 6 global collaborators. Subjects who had been exposed to COVID-19, were actively infected with it, or had recovered from it provided the deeply sampled blood TCRbeta repertoires that made up the dataset. The repertoires were made available in a free public database intended to serve as a resource for research on the immune response to SARS-CoV-2. Findings and caveats that apply to the study as a whole: How much clinical and demographic metadata was included differed by source and by participant, and the metadata was provided uncurated.

Of note for this clone: The clone's antigen remains unknown. No per-base quality is available; no much larger clone lies one base away.

CDR3 length: 14 amino acids, cysteine to phenylalanine. Just the 42-base CDR3 DNA is kept, in frame starting at base 1. The germline V gene (reference sequence) gives CDR1 as LGHDT and CDR2 as YNNKEL. V sheds 1 base and J sheds 9 bases, leaving 10 bases between their ends. Collaborating institutions collected whole blood in K2EDTA tubes following their own protocols. For TCRbeta analysis, collaborator samples were shipped as frozen whole blood, as isolated PBMCs, or as DNA extracted from either sample type. The immunoSEQ Assay, a bias-controlled multiplex PCR, was used to amplify TCRbeta CDR3 regions from genomic DNA. Per the authors' processing: The number of nucleated cells in each sample was estimated from the amplification of reference gene primers within the assay. Sequence reads were collapsed and filtered to measure the absolute abundance of every unique TCRbeta CDR3 rearrangement. For each sample, productive Simpson clonality was calculated as the square root of Simpson's diversity index over productive rearrangements. As stored in TCRdb, this immuneACCESS dataset retains in-frame rearrangements with V and J assigned. A fraction of the clones does not appear; measured against another copy, unresolved V genes explain less than half of the discrepancy, and the remainder lacks a known reason. From that table come the V and J calls and clone size; the DNA was used to work out D and trimming. Within this sample are 60,000 or so clones, with approximately 85% of them counted one time only. About 18% of the sample is taken by the ten largest.

The chain links TRBV3-1 (or the pseudogene TRBV3-2) with TRBJ1-6; possibly the D gene is TRBD1, per 5 matching bases. Sequenced material: peripheral blood. This TCR was sampled from a human donor in a cohort sampled during active COVID-19. Read as DNA, the sequence is TGTGCCAGCAGCCAAGGGCAGGGAGGTTCACCCCTCCACTTT. This gives the protein CASSQGQGGSPLHF.